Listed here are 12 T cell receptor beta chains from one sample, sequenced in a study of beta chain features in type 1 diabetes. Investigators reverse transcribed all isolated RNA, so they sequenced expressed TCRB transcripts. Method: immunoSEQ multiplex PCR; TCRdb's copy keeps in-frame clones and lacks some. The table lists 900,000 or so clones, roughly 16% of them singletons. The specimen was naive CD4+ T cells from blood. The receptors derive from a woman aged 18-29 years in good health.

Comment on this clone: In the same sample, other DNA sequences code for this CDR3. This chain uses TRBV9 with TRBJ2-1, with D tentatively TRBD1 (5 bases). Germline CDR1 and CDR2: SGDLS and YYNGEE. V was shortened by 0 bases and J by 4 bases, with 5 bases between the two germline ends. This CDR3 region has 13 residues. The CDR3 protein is CASSVGQYNEQFF. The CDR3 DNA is TGTGCCAGCAGCGTAGGACAGTACAATGAGCAGTTCTTC.

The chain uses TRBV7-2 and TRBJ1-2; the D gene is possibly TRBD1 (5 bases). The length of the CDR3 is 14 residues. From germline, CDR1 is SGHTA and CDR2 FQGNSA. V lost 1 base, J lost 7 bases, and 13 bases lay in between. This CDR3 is CASSLEPGLAGYTF. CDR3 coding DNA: TGTGCCAGCAGCTTAGAACCAGGGTTAGCTGGCTACACCTTC. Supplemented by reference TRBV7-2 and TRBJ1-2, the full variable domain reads GAGVSQSPSNKVTEKGKDVELRCDPISGHTALYWYRQSLGQGLEFLIYFQGNSAPDKSGLPSDRFSAERTGGSVSTLTIQRTQQEDSAVYLCASSLEPGLAGYTFGSGTRLTVV.

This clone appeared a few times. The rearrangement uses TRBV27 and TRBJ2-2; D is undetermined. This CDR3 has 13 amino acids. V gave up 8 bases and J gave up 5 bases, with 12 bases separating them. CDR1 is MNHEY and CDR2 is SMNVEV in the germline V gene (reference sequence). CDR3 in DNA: TGTGCCAGCGGTGAGAGGTGGACCGGGGAGCTGTTTTTT. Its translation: CASGERWTGELFF.

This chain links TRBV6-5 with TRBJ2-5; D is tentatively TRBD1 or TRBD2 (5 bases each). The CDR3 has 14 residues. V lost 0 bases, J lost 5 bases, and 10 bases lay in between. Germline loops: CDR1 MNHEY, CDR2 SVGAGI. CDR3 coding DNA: TGTGCCAGCAGTTACTCGGGGGTTTCGGAGACCCAGTACTTC. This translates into CASSYSGVSETQYF.

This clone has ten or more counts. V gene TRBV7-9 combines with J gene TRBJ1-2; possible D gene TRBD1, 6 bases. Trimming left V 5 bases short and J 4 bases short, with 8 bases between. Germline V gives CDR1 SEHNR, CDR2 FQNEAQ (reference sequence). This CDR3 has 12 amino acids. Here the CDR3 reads CASSTQGYGYTF. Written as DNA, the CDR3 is TGTGCCAGCAGCACACAGGGCTATGGCTACACCTTC.

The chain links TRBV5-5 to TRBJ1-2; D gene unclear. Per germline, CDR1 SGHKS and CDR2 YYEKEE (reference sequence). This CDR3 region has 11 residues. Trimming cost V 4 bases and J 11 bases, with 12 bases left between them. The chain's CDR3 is CASSAERLYTF. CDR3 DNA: TGTGCCAGCAGCGCTGAGAGGCTATACACCTTC.

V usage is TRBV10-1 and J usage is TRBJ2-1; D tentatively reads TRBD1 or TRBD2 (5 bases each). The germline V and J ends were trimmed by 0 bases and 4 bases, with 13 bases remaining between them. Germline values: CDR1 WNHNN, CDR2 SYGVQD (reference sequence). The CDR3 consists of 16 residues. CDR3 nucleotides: TGCGCCAGCAGTGAGTCGAGGTCCGGGGCTTACAATGAGCAGTTCTTC. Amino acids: CASSESRSGAYNEQFF.

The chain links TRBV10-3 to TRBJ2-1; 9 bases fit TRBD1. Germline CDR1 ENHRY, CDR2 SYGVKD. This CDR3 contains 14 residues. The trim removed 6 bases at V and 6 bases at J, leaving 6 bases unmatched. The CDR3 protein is CAIRAGTGRNEQFF. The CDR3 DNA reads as TGTGCCATCAGAGCCGGGACAGGGCGCAATGAGCAGTTCTTC.

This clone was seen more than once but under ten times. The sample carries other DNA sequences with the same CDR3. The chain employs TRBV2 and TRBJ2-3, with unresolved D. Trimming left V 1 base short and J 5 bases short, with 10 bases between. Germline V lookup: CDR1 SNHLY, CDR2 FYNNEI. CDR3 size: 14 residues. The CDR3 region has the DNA TGTGCCAGCAGTGAAGTACGTTCAGGAGATACGCAGTATTTT. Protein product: CASSEVRSGDTQYF.

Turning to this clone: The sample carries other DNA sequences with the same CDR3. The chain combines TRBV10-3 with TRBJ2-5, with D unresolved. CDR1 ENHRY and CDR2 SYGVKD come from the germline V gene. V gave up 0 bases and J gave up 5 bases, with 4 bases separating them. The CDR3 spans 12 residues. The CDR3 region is CAISESRETQYF. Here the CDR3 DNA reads TGTGCCATCAGTGAGTCTCGGGAGACCCAGTACTTC.

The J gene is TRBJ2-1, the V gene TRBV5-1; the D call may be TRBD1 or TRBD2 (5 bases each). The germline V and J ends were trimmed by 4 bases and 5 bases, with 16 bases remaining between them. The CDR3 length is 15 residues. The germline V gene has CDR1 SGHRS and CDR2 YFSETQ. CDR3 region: CASSPGTGLNNEQFF. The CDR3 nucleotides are TGCGCCAGCAGCCCGGGGACCGGCTTAAACAATGAGCAGTTCTTC.

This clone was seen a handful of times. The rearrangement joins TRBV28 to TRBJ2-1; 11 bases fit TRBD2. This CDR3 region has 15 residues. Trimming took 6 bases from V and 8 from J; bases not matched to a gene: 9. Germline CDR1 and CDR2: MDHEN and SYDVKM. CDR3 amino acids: CASRHRLAGGHEQFF. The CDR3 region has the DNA TGTGCCAGCAGACACAGGCTAGCGGGAGGCCATGAGCAGTTCTTC.